This T cell receptor (beta chain) was observed in a study of identical twins. Study-level results: Out-of-frame alpha sequences common to twins were enriched for low generation probability. The models gave estimates that fell short of the out-of-frame TCR alpha sharing seen in monozygotic twins.

Points on this clonotype: The antigen is undetermined.

Via MiXCR, TCRdb re-called the 5' RACE reads, giving one row per CDR3 protein. The data show 450,000 or so distinct CDR3 sequences, over 11% seen once. These data were also reused for a study on yellow fever vaccine responses in identical twins. As that report states: Reports say the vaccine T cell response in twins looked partly convergent and partly personalized.

This TCR was sampled from a young woman in good health. Material: CD4+ T cells sorted from blood.

The CDR3 spells CASSDRDAANTGELFF. The CDR3 DNA is TGTGCCAGCAGTGACAGAGACGCGGCGAACACCGGGGAGCTGTTTTTT. The chain couples TRBV25-1 to TRBJ2-2; no reliable D call. The CDR3 loop spans 16 amino acids. V lost 3 bases and J 0 bases, leaving 11 bases between the germline ends. CDR1 is MGHDK, CDR2 SYGVNS, per germline.